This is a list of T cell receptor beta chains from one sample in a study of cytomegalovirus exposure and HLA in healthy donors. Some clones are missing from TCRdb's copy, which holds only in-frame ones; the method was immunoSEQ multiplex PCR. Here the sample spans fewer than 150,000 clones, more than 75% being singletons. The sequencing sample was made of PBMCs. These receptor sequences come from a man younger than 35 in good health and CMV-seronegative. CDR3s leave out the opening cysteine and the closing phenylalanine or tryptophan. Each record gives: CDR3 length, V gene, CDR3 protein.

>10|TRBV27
ATRDRGWKQF
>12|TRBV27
ASSFGRGGETQY
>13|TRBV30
AWREQGLPNEKLF
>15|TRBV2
ASSENTYRVSNQPQH
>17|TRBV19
ASSHREGRGVNSNQPQH
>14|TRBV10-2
ASSETGQGASGVAF
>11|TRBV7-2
ASSPPGAGELF
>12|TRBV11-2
ASSLNHFSYEQY
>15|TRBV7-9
ASSLGGDRFNSYEQY
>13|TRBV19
ASSIQVTTNEKLF
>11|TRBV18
ASSPPGRGTQY
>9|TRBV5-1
ASSQDSEQY
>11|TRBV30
AWSKGGYTEAF
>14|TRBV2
ASRAGGDGSNQPQH
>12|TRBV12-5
ASGPQGSGTEAF
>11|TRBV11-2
ASSLTAGFEAF
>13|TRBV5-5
ASSRPGTGVNEQF
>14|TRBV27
ASSSPTSGLSYEQY
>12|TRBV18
ASSLTDTVTEAF
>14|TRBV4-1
ASSQAPPGGYQPQH
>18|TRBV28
ASSTNALGHRNSGANVLT
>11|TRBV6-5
ASSTSSGNEQF